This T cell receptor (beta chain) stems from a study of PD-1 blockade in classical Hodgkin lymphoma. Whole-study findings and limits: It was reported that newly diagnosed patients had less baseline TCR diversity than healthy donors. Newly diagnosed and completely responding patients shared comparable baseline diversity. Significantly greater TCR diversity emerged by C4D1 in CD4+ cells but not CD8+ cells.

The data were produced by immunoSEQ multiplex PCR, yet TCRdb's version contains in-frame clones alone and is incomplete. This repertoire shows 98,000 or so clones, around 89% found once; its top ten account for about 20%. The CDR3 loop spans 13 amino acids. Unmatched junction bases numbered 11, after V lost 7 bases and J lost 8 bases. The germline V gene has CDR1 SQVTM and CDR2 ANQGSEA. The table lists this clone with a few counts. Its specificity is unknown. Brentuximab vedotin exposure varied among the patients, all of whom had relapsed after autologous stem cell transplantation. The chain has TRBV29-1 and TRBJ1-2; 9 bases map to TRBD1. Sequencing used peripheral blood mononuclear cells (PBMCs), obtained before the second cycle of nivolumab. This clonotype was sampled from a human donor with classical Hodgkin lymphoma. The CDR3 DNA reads TGCAGCGCCTATACAGGGGGCGGCGACGGCTACACCTTC. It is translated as CSAYTGGGDGYTF.